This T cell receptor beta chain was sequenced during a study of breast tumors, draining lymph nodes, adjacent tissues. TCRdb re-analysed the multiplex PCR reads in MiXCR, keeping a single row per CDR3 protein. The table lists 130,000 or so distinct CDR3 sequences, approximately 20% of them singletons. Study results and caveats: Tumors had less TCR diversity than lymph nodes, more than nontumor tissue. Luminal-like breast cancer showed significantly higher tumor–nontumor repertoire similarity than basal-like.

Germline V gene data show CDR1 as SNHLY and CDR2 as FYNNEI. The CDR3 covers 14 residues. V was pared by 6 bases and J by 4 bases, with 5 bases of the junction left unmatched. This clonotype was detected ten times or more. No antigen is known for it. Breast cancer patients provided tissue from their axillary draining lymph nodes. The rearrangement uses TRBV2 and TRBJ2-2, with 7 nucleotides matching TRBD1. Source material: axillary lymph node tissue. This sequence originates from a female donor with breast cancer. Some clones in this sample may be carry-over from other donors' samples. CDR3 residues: CASSRQGSTGELFF. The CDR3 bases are TGTGCCAGCAGCAGACAGGGTAGCACCGGGGAGCTGTTTTTT. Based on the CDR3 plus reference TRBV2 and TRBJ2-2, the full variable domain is EPEVTQTPSHQVTQMGQEVILRCVPISNHLYFYWYRQILGQKVEFLVSFYNNEISEKSEIFDDQFSVERPDGSNFTLKIRSTKLEDSAMYFCASSRQGSTGELFFGEGSRLTVL.